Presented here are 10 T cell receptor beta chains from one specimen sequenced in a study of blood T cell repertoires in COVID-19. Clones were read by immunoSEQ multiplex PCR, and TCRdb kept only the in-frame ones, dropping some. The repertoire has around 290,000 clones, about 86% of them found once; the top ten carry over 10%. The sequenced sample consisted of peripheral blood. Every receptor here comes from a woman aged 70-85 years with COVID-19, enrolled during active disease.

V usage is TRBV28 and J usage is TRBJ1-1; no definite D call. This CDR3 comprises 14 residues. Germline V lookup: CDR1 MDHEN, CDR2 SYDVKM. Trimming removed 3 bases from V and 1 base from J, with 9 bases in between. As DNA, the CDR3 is TGTGCCAGCAGTTTCTTTCCACAGAACACTGAAGCTTTCTTT. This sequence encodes CASSFFPQNTEAFF.

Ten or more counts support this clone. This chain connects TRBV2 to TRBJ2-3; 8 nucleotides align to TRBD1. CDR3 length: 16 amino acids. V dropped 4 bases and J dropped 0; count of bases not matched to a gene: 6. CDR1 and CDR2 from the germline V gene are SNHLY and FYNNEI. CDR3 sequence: CASSAQGAPSTDTQYF. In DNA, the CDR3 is TGTGCCAGCAGTGCCCAGGGGGCGCCTAGCACAGATACGCAGTATTTT.

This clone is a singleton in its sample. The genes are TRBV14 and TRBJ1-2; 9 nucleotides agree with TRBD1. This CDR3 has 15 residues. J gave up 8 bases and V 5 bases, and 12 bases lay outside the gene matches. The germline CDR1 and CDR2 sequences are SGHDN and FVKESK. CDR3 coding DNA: TGTGCCAGCAGCGAAAGACAGGGGGGGGCTGGAGGCTACACCTTC. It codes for CASSERQGGAGGYTF.

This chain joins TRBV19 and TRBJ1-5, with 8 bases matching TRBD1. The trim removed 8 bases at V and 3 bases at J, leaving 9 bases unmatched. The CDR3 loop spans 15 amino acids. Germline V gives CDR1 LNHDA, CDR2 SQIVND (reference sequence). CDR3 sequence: CASSLGQGFNQPQHF. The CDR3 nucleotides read TGTGCCAGTTCACTCGGACAGGGCTTCAATCAGCCCCAGCATTTT.

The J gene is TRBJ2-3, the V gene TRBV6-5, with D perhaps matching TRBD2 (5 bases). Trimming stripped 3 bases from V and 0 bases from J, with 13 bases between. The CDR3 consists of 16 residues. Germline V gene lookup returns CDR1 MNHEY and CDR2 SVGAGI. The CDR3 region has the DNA TGTGCCAGCAGTTATCGACTATCTAATAGCACAGATACGCAGTATTTT. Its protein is CASSYRLSNSTDTQYF.

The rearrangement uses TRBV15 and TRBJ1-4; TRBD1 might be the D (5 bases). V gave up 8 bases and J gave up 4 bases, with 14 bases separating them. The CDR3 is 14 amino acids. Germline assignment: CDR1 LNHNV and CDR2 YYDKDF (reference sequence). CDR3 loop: CATARRADNEKLFF. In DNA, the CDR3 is TGTGCCACCGCCCGCAGGGCGGATAATGAAAAACTGTTTTTT.

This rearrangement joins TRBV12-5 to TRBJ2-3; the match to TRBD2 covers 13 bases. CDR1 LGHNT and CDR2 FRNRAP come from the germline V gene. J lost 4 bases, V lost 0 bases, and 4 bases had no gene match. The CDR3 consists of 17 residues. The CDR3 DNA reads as TGTGCTAGTGGTTTGGTACTAGCGGGGGGGGGATCAGATACGCAGTATTTT. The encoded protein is CASGLVLAGGGSDTQYF.

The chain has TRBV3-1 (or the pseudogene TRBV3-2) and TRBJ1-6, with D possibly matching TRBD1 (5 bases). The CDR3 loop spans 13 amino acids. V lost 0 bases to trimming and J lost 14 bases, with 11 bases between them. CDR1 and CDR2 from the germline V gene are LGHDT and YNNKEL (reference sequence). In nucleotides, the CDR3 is TGTGCCAGCAGCCAAGAACAGGCCTGGGCCCTCCACTTT. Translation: CASSQEQAWALHF.

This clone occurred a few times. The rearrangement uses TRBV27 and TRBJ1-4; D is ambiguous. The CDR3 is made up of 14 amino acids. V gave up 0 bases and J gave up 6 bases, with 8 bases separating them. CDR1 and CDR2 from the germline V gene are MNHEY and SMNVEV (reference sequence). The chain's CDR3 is CASSLSFQDEKLFF. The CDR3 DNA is TGTGCCAGCAGTTTATCATTTCAGGATGAAAAACTGTTTTTT.

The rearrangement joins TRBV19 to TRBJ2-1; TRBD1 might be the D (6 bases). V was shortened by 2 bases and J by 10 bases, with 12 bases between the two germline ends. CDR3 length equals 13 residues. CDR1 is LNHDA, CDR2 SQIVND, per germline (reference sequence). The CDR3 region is CASSISRGWEQFF. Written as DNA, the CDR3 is TGTGCCAGTAGTATATCTAGGGGGTGGGAGCAGTTCTTC. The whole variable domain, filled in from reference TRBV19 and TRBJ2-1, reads DGGITQSPKYLFRKEGQNVTLSCEQNLNHDAMYWYRQDPGQGLRLIYYSQIVNDFQKGDIAEGYSVSREKKESFPLTVTSAQKNPTAFYLCASSISRGWEQFFGPGTRLTVL.